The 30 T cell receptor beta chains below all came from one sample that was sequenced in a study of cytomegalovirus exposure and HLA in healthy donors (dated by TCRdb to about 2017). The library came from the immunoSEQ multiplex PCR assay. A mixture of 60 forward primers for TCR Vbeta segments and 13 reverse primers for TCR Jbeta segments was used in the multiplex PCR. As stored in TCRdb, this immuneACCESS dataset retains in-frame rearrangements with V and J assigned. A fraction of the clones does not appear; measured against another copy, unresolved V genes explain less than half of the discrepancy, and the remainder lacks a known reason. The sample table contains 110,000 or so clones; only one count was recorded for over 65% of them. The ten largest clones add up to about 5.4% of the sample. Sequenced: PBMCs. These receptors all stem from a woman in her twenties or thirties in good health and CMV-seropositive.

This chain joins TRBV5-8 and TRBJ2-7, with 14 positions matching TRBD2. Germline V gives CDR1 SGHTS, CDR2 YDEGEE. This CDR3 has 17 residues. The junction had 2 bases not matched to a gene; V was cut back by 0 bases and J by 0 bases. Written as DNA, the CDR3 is TGTGCCAGCAGCTTGGGGACTAGCGGGAGGCTCTCCTACGAGCAGTACTTC. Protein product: CASSLGTSGRLSYEQYF.

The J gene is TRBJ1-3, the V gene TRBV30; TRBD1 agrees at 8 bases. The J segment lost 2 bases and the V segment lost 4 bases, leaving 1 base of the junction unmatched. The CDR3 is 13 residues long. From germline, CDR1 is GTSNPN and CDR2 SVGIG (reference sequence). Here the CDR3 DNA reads TGTGCCTGGACAGGGGGCCCTGGAAACACCATATATTTT. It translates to CAWTGGPGNTIYF.

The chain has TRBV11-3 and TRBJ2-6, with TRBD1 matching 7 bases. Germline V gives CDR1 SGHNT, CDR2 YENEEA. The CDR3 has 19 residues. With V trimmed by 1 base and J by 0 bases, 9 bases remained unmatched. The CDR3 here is CASSLGLGDRNSGANVLTF. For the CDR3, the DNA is TGTGCCAGCAGCTTAGGCTTAGGGGACAGAAACTCTGGGGCCAACGTCCTGACTTTC. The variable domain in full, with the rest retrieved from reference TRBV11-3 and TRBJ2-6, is EAGVVQSPRYKIIEKKQPVAFWCNPISGHNTLYWYLQNLGQGPELLIRYENEEAVDDSQLPKDRFSAERLKGVDSTLKIQPAELGDSAVYLCASSLGLGDRNSGANVLTFGAGSRLTVL.

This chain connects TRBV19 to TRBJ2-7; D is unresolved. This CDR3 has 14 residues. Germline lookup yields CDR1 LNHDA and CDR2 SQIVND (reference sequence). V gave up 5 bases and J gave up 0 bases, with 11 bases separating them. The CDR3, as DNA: TGTGCCAGTAGTGCCTCCAGTCTCTCCTACGAGCAGTACTTC. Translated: CASSASSLSYEQYF.

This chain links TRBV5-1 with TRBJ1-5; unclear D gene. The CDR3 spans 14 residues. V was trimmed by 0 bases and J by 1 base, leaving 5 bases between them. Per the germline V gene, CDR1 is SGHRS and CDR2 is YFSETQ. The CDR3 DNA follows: TGCGCCAGCAGCTTGGGAGCCAGCAATCAGCCCCAGCATTTT. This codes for CASSLGASNQPQHF.

DNA of the CDR3: TGTGCCAGCAGCTCGGACAGGGGAAGCAATCAGCCCCAGCATTTT. Translating gives CASSSDRGSNQPQHF. The chain uses TRBV7-2 and TRBJ1-5, with TRBD1 matching 9 bases. V trimming: 4 bases; J trimming: 1 base; junction bases outside the gene matches: 2. Germline V gene sequence: CDR1 SGHTA, CDR2 FQGNSA. This CDR3 region has 15 residues.

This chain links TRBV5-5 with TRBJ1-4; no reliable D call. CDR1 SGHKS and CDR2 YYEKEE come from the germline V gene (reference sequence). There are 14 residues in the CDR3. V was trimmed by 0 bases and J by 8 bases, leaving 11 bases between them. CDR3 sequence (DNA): TGTGCCAGCAGCTTGGTAGGGAGCGGCGAAAAACTGTTTTTT. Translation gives CASSLVGSGEKLFF.

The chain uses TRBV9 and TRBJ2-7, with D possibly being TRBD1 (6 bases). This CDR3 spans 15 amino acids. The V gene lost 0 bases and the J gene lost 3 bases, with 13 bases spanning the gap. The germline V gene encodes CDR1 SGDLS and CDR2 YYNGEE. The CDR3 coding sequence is TGTGCCAGCAGCGTAGACCACCTAGGGGGCTACGAGCAGTACTTC. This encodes CASSVDHLGGYEQYF.

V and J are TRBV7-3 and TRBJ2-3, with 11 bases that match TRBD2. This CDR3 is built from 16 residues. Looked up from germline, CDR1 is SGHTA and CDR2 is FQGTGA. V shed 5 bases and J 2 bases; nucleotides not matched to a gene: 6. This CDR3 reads CASSANSGGDTDTQYF. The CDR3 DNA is TGTGCCAGCAGCGCTAATAGCGGGGGGGACACAGATACGCAGTATTTT.

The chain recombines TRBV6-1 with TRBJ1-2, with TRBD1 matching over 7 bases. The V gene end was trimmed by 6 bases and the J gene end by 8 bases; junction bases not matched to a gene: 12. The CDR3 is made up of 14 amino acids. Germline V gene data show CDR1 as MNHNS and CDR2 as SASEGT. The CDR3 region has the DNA TGTGCCAGCAGCCGAGGACAGGAGGCGGCCGGCTACACCTTC. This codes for CASSRGQEAAGYTF.

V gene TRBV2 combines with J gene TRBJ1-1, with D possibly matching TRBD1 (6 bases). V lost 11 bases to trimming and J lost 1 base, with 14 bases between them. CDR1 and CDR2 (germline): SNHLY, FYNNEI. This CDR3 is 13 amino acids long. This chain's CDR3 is CAGAGDPNTEAFF. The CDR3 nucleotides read TGTGCCGGCGCAGGGGACCCGAACACTGAAGCTTTCTTT.

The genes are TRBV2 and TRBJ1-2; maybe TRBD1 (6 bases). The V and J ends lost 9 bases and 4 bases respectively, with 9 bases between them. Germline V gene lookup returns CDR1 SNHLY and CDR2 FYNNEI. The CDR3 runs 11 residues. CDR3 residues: CASEGGYGYTF. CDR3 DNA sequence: TGTGCCAGTGAAGGGGGCTATGGCTACACCTTC. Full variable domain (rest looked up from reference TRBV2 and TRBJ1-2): EPEVTQTPSHQVTQMGQEVILRCVPISNHLYFYWYRQILGQKVEFLVSFYNNEISEKSEIFDDQFSVERPDGSNFTLKIRSTKLEDSAMYFCASEGGYGYTFGSGTRLTVV.

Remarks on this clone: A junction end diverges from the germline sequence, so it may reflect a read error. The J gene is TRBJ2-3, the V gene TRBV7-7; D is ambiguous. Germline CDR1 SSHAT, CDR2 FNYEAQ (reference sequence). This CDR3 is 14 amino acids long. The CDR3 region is CASSPRTGSDTQYF. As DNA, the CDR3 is TGTGCTAGCAGCCCCCGTACCGGTTCAGATACGCAGTATTTT.

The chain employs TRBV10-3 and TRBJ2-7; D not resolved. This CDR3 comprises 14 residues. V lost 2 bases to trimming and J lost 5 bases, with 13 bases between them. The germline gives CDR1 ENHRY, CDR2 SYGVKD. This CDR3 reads CAISEVAPSDEQYF. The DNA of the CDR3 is TGTGCCATCAGTGAGGTCGCCCCGAGCGACGAGCAGTACTTC.

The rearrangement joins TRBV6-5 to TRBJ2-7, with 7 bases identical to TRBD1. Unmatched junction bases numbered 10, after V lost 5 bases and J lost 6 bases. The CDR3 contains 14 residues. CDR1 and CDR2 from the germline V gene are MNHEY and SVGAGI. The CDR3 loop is CASSHRTGSLEQYF. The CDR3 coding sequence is TGTGCCAGCAGTCACCGGACAGGATCCCTCGAGCAGTACTTC.

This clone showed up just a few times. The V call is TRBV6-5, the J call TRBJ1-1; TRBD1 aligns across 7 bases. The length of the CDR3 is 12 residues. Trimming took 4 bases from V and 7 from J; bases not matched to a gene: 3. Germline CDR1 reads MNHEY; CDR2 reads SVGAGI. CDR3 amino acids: CASSFDRVEAFF. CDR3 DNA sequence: TGTGCCAGCAGTTTCGACAGGGTTGAAGCTTTCTTT.

The CDR3 protein is CASSLVLRGGGETQYF. The CDR3 coding sequence is TGTGCCAGCAGCTTAGTCTTAAGGGGTGGAGGGGAGACCCAGTACTTC. This sequence joins TRBV7-9 and TRBJ2-5, with a tentative D call TRBD2 (6 bases). The V end lost 1 base, the J end lost 5 bases, and 17 bases lay between the germline ends. This CDR3 contains 16 residues. Germline CDR1 reads SEHNR; CDR2 reads FQNEAQ (reference sequence).

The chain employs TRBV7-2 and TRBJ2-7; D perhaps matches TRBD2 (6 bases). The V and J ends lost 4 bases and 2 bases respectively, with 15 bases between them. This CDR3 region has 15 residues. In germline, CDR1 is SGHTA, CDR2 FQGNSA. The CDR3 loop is CASSYIADKPYEQYF. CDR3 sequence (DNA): TGTGCCAGCAGCTACATAGCGGATAAACCCTACGAGCAGTACTTC.

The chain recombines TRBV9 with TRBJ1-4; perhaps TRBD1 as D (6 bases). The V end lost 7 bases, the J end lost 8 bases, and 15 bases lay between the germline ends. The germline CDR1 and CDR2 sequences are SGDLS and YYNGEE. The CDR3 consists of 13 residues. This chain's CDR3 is CASGGPGAEKLFF. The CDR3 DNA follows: TGTGCCAGCGGAGGCCCAGGGGCCGAAAAACTGTTTTTT.

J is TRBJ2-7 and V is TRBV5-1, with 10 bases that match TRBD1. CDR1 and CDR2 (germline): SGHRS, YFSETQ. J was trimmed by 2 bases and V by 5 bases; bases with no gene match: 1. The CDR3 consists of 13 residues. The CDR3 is CASRTGGAYEQYF. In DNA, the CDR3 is TGCGCCAGCAGGACAGGGGGCGCCTACGAGCAGTACTTC.

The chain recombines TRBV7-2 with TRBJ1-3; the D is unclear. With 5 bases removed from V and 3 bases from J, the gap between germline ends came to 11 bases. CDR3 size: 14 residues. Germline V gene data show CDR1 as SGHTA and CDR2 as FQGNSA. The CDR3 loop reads CASSPGGGGNTIYF. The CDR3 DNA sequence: TGTGCCAGCAGCCCCGGAGGCGGTGGAAACACCATATATTTT.

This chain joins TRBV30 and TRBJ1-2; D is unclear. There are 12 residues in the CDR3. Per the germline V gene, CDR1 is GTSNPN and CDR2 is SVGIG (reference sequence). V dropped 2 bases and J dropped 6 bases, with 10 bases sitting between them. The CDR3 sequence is CAWSRTGNGYTF. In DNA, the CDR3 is TGTGCCTGGAGTAGAACGGGGAATGGCTACACCTTC.

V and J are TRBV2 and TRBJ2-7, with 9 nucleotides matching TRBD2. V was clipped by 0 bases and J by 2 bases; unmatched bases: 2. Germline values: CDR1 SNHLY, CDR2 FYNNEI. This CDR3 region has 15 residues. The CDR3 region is CASSEASGRTYEQYF. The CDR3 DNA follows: TGTGCCAGCAGTGAAGCCAGCGGGAGGACCTACGAGCAGTACTTC.

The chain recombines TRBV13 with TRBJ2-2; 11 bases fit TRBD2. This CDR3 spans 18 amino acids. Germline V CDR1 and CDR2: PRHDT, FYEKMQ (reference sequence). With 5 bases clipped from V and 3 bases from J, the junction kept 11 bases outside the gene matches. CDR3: CASSLRLAGIFDTGELFF. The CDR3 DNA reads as TGTGCCAGCAGCCTACGACTAGCGGGAATATTTGACACCGGGGAGCTGTTTTTT. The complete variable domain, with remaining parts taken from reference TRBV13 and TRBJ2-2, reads AAGVIQSPRHLIKEKRETATLKCYPIPRHDTVYWYQQGPGQDPQFLISFYEKMQSDKGSIPDRFSAQQFSDYHSELNMSSLELGDSALYFCASSLRLAGIFDTGELFFGEGSRLTVL.

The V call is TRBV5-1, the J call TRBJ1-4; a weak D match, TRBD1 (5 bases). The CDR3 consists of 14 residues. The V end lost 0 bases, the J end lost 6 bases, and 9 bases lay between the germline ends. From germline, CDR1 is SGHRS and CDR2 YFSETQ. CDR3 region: CASSLAGRDEKLFF. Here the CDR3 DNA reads TGCGCCAGCAGCTTGGCAGGGAGGGATGAAAAACTGTTTTTT.

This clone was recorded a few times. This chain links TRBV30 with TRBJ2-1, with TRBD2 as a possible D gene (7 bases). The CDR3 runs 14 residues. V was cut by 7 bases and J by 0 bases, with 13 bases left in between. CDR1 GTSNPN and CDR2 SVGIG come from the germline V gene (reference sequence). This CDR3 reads CAFGGALSYNEQFF. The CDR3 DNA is TGTGCCTTTGGGGGGGCTCTCTCCTACAATGAGCAGTTCTTC.

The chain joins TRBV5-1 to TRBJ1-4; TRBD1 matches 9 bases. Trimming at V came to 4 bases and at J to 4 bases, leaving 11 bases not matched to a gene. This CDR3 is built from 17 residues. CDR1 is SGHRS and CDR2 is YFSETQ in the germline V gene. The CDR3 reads CASSLGTGYGSNEKLFF. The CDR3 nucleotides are TGCGCCAGCAGCCTCGGGACAGGGTATGGTAGTAATGAAAAACTGTTTTTT.

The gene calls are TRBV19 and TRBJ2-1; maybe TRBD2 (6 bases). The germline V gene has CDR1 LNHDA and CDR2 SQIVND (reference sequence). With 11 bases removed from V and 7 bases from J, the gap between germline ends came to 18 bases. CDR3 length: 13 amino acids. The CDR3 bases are TGTGCCGCCACCAAATGGGGGGATAATGAGCAGTTCTTC. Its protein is CAATKWGDNEQFF.

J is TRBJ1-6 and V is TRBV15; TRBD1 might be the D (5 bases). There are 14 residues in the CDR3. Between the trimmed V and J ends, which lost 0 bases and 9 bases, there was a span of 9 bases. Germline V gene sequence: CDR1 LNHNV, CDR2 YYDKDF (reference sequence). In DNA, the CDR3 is TGTGCCACCAGCAGAGATCAGGGAGGTTCACCCCTCCACTTT. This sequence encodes CATSRDQGGSPLHF.

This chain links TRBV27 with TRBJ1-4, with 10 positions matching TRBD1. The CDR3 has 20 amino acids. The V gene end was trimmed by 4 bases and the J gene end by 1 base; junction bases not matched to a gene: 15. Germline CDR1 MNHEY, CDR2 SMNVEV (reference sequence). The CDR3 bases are TGTGCCAGCAGTTCCCTCGGGACAGGGGTCCCTCAGGGAACTAATGAAAAACTGTTTTTT. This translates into CASSSLGTGVPQGTNEKLFF.